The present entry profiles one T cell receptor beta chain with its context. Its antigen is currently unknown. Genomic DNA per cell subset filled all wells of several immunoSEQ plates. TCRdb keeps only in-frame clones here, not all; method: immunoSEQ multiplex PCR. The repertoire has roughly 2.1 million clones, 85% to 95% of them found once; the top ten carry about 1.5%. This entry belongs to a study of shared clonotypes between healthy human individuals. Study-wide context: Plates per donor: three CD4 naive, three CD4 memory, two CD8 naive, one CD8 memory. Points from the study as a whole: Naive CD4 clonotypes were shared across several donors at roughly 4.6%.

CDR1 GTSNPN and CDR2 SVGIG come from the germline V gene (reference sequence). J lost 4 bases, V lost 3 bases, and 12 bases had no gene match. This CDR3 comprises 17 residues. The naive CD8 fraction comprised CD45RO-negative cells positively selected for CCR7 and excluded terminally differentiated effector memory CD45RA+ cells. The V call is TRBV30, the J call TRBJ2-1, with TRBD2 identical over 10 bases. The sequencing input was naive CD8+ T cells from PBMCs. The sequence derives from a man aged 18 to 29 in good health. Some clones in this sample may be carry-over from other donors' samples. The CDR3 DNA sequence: TGTGCCTGGAGACCGACTAGCGGGTTAGGGCGATACAATGAGCAGTTCTTC. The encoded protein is CAWRPTSGLGRYNEQFF.